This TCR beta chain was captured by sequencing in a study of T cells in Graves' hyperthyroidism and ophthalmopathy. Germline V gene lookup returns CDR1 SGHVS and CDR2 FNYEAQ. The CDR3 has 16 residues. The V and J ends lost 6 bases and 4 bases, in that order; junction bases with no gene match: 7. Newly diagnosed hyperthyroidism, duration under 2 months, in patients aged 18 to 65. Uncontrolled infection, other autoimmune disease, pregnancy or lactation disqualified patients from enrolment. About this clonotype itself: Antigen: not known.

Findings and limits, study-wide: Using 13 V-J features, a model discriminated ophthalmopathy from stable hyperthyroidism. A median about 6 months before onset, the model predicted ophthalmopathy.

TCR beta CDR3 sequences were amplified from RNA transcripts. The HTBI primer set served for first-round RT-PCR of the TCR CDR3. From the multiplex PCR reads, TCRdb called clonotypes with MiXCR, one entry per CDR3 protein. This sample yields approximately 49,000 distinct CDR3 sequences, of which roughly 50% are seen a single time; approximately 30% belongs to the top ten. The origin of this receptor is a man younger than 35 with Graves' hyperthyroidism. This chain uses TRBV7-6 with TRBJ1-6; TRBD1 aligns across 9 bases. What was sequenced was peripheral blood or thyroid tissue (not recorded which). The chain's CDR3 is CASRATGTGYNSPLHF. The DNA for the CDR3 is TGTGCCAGCAGAGCAACCGGGACAGGGTATAATTCACCCCTCCACTTT.